The entry below gives a single TCR beta chain sequence along with its context. Its antigen is as yet unknown. The naive CD8 fraction comprised CD45RO-negative cells positively selected for CCR7 and excluded terminally differentiated effector memory CD45RA+ cells. The CDR3 is 15 amino acids. CDR1 is MNHNS and CDR2 is SASEGT in the germline V gene. Between the trimmed V and J ends, which lost 2 bases and 2 bases, there was a span of 10 bases. Repertoires were generated with immunoSEQ multiplex PCR, while TCRdb's copy carries only in-frame clones and drops some. This sample has about 2.1 million clones, with approximately 94% found just once. This entry belongs to a study of shared clonotypes between healthy human individuals. Points from the study as a whole: The donor pool, a small one, limited the genetic and exposure-history diversity represented. Against clonotypes common to all four donors, non-shared ones had lower generation probabilities. Specimens sampled were limited to blood, with tissue repertoires likely differing. What naive subsets generally showed was a larger estimated richness than memory subsets showed.

This chain uses TRBV6-1 with TRBJ1-5; D remains ambiguous. The sequencing input was naive CD8+ T cells from PBMCs. The origin of this receptor is a man aged 18 to 30 in good health. Some clones in this sample may be carry-over from other donors' samples. As DNA, the CDR3 is TGTGCCAGCAGTGAATCTAGGGATGGCAATCAGCCCCAGCATTTT. Protein: CASSESRDGNQPQHF.